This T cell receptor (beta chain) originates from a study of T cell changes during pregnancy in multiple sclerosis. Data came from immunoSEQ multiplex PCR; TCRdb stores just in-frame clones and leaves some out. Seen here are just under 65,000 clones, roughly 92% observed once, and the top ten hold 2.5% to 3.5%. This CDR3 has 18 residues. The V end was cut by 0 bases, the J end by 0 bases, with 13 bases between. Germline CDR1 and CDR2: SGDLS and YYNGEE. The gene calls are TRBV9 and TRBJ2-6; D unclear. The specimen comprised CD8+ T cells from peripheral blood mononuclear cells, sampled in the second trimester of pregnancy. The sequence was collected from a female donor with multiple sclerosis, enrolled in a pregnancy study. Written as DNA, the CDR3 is TGTGCCAGCAGCGTAGCCAGGTTCAATCCCTCTGGGGCCAACGTCCTGACTTTC. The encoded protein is CASSVARFNPSGANVLTF.